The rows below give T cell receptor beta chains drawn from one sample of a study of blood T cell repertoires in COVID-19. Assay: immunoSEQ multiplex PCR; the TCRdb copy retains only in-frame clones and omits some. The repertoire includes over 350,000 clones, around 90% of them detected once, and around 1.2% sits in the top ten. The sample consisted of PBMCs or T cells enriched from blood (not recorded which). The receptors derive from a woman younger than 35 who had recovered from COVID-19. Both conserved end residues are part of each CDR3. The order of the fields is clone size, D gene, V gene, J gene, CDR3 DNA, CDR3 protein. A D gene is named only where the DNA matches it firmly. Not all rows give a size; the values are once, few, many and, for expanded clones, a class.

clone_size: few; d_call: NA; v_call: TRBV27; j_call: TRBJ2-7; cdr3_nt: TGTGCCAGCAGTCCTGCGCACAGGGTCTACGAGCAGTACTTC; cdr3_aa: CASSPAHRVYEQYF
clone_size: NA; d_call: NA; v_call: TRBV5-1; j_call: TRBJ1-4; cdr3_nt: TGCGCCAGCAGCTTGGAGGCAGGGAAGAATGAAAAACTGTTTTTT; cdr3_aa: CASSLEAGKNEKLFF
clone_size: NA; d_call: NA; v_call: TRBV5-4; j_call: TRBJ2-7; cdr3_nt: TGTGCCAGCAGCTTGGTAAGGGGCCAAAAGGGGTTCTACGAGCAGTACTTC; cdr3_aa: CASSLVRGQKGFYEQYF
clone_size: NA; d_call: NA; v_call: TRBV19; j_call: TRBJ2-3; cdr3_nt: TGTGCCAGTAGTAATATGCAGGGGCTAGGCGATACGCAGTATTTT; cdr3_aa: CASSNMQGLGDTQYF
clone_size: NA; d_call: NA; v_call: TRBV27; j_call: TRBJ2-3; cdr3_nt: TGTGCCAGCAGTCCGCGGGGACGCCGCGCAGATACGCAGTATTTT; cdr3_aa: CASSPRGRRADTQYF
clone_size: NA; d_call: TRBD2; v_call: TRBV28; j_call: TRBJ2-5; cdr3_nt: TGTGCCAGCAAGTCCGGGGGGGAGACCCAGTACTTC; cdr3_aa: CASKSGGETQYF
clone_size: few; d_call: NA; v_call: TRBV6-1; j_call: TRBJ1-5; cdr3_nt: TGTGCCAGCAGTGAATCAGTGACTGGCTATCAGCCCCAGCATTTT; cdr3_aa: CASSESVTGYQPQHF
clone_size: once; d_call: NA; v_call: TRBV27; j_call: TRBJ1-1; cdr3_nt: TGTGCCAGCAGCCCAGGGGCCCGGGGCACTGAAGCTTTCTTT; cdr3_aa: CASSPGARGTEAFF
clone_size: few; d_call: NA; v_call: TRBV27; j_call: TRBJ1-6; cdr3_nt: TGTGCCAGCAGTTTCGGGGGGAATTCACCCCTCCACTTT; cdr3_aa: CASSFGGNSPLHF
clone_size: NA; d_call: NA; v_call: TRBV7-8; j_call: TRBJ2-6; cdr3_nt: TGTGCCAGCCGAAATATTGCCCGGACAGAGGTCGTCCTGACTTTC; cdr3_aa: CASRNIARTEVVLTF
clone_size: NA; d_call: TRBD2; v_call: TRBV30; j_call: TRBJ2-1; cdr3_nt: TGTGCCTGGGGGCCCGGCTCGGCGGGGGGGCTATTTGCGCGCGAGCAGTTCTTC; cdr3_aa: CAWGPGSAGGLFAREQFF
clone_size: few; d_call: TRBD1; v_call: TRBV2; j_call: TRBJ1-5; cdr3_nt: TGTGCCAGCAGACTTGACAGGGACTATCAGCCCCAGCATTTT; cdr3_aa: CASRLDRDYQPQHF
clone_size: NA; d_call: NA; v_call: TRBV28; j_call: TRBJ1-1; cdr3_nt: TGTGCCAGCAGTTTATTCAGGGGAACTGAAGCTTTCTTT; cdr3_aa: CASSLFRGTEAFF
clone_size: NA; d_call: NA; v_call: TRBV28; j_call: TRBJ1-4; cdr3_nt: TGTGCCAGCAGTCCCCCGGGGGAGGGGGAAAAACTGTTTTTT; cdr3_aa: CASSPPGEGEKLFF
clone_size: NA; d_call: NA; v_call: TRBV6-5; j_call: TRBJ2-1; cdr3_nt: TGTGCCAGCAGTTCCCCCCCAGCGGATGAGCAGTTCTTC; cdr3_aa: CASSSPPADEQFF